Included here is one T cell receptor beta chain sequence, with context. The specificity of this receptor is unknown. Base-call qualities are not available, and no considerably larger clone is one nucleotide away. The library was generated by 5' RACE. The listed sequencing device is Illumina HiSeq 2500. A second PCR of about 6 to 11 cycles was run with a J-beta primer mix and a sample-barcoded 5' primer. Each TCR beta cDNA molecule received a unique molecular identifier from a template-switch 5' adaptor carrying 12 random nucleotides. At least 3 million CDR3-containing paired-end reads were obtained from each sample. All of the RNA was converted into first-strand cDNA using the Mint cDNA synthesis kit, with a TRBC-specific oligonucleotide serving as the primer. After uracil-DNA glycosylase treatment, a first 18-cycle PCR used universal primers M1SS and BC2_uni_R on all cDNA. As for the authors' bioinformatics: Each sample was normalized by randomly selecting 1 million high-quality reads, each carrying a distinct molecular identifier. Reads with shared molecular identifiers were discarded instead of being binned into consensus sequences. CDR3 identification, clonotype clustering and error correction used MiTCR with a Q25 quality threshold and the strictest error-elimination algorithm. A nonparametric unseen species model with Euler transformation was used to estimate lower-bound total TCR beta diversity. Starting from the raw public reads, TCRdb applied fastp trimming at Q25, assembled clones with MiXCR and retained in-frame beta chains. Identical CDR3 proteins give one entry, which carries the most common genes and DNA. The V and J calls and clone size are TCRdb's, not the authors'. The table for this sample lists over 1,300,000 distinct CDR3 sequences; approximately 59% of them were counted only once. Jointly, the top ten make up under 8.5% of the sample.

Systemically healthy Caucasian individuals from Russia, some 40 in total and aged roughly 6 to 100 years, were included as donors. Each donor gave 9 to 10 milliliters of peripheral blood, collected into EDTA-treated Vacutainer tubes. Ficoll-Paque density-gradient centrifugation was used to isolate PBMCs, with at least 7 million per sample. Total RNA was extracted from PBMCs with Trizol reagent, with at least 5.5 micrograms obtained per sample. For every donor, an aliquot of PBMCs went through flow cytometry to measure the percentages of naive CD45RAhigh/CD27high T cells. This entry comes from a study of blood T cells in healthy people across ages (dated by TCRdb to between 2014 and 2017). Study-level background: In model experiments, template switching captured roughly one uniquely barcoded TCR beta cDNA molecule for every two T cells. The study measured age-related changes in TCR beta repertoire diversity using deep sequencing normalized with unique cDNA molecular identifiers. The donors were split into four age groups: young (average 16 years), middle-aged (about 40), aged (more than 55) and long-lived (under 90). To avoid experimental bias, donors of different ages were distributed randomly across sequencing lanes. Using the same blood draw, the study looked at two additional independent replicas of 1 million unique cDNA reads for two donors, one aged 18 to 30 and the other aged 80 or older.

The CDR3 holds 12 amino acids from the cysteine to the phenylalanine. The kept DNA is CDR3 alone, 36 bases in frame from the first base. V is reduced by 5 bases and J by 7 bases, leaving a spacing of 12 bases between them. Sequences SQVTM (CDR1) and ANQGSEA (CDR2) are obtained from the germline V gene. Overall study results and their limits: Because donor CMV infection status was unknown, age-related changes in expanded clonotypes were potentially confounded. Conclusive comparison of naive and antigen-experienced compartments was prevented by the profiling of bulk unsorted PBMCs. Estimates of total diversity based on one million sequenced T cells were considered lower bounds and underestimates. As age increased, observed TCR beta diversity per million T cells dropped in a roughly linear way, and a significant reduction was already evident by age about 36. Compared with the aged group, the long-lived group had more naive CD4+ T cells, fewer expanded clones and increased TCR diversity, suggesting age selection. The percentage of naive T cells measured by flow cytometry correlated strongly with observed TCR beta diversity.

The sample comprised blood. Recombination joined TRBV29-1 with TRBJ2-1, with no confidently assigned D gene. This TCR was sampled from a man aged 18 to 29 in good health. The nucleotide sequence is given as TGCAGCGTTCGGACCTACCTTAATGAGCAGTTCTTC. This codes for CSVRTYLNEQFF.